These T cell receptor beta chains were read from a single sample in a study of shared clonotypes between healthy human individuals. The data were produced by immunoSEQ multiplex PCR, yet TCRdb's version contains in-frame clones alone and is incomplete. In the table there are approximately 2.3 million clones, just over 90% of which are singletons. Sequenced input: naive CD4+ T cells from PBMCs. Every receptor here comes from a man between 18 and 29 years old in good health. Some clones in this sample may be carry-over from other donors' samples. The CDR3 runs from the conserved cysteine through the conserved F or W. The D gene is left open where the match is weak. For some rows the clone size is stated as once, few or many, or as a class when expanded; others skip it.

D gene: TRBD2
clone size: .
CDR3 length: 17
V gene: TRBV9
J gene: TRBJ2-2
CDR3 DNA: TGTGCCAGCAGCGTAGGGACCGGGACTAGCAACACCGGGGAGCTGTTTTTT
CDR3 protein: CASSVGTGTSNTGELFF

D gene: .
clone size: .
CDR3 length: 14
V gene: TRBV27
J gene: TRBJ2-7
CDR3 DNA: TGTGCCAGCAGTTTAAGGCGGAGGGACGGCGAGCAGTACTTC
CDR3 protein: CASSLRRRDGEQYF

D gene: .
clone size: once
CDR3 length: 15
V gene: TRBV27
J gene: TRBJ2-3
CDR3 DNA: TGTGCCAGTCAACGACAGAAAGCTATCGCAGATACGCAGTATTTT
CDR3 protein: CASQRQKAIADTQYF

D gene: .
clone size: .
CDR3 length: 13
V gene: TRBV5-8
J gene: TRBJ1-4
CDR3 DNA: TGTGCCACCAGGGCCAACGGTTTCGAAAAACTGTTTTTT
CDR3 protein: CATRANGFEKLFF

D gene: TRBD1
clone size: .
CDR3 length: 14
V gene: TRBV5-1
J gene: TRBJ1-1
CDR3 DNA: TGCGCCAGCAGGGGACAGGCTATGAACACTGAAGCTTTCTTT
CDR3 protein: CASRGQAMNTEAFF

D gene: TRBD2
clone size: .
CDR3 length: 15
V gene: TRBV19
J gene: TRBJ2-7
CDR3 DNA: TGTGCCAGTAGTATTGGGTACGCGGGGGCCTACGAGCAGTACTTC
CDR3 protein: CASSIGYAGAYEQYF

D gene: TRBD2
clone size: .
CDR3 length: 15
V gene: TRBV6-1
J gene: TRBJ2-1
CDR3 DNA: TGTGCCAGCCAACTTAGCGGGAGAATTAACAATGAGCAGTTCTTC
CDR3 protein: CASQLSGRINNEQFF

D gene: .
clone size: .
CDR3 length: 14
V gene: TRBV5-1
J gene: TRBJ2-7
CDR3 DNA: TGCGCCAGCCGAATTGGGGGATTCGACTACGAGCAGTACTTC
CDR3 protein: CASRIGGFDYEQYF

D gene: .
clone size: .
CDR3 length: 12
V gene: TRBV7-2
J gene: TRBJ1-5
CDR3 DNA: TGTGCCAGCAGCCCATATGATCAGCCCCAGCATTTT
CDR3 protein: CASSPYDQPQHF

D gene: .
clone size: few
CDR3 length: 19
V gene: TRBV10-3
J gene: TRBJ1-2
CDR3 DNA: TGTGCCATCAGTGACCCAAAGAGGAGATTGTCGGACCAAATGGGCGGCTACACCTTC
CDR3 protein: CAISDPKRRLSDQMGGYTF

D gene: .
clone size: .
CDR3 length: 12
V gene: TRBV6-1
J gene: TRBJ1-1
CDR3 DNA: TGTGCCAGCCGCAGAGTGAACACTGAAGCTTTCTTT
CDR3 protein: CASRRVNTEAFF